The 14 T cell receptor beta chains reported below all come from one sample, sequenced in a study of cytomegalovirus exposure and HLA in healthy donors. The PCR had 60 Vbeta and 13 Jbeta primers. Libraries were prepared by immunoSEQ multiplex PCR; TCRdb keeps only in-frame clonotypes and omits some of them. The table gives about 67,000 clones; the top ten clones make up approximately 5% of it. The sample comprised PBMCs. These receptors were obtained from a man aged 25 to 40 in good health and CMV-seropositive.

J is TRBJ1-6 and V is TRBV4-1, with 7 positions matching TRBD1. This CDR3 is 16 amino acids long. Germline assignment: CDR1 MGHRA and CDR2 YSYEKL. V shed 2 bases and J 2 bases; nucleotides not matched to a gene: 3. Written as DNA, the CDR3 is TGCGCCAGCAGCCAAAACCAGGGGGCCTATAATTCACCCCTCCACTTT. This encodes CASSQNQGAYNSPLHF.

DNA of the CDR3: TGCGCCAGCAGCTCCTTTCCTAGCGGGAGCTCGTACGAGCAGTACTTC. Protein product: CASSSFPSGSSYEQYF. The rearrangement links TRBV5-1 to TRBJ2-7; 10 bases line up with TRBD2. Germline V gives CDR1 SGHRS, CDR2 YFSETQ. The CDR3 contains 16 residues. V lost 3 bases, J lost 4 bases, and 10 bases stayed unmatched.

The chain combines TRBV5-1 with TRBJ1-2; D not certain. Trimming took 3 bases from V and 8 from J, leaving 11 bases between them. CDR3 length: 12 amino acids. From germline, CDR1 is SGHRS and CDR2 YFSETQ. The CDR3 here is CASSSSGEGYTF. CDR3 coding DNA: TGCGCCAGCAGCTCCTCCGGGGAGGGCTACACCTTC.

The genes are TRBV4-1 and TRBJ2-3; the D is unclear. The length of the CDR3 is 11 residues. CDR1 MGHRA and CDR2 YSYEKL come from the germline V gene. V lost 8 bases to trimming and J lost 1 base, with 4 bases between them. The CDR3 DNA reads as TGCGCCAGCGGAGGCACAGATACGCAGTATTTT. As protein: CASGGTDTQYF.

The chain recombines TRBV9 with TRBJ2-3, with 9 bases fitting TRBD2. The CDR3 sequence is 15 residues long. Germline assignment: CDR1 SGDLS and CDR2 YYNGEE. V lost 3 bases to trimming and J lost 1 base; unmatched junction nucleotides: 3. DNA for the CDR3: TGTGCCAGCAGCGGCCGGACTAGCGGCACAGATACGCAGTATTTT. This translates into CASSGRTSGTDTQYF.

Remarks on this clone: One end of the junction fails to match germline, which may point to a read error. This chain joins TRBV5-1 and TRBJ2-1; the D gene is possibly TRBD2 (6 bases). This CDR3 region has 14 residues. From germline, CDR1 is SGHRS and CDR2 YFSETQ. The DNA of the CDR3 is TGCGCCAGCTCGAACGGGAGCTCCGACAATGAGCAGTTCTTC. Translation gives CASSNGSSDNEQFF. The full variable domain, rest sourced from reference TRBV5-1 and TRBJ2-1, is KAGVTQTPRYLIKTRGQQVTLSCSPISGHRSVSWYQQTPGQGLQFLFEYFSETQRNKGNFPGRFSGRQFSNSRSEMNVSTLELGDSALYLCASSNGSSDNEQFFGPGTRLTVL.

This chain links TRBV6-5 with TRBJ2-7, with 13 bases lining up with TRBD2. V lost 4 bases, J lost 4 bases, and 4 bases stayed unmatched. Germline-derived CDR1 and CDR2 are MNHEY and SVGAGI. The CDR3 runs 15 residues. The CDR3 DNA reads TGTGCCAGCAGTTCCGGGACTAGCGGGACTTACGAGCAGTACTTC. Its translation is CASSSGTSGTYEQYF.

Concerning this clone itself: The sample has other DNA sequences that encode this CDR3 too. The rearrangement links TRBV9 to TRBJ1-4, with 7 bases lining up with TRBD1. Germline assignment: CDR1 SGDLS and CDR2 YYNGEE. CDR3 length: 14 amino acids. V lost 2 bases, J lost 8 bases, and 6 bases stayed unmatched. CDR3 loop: CASSVSRGREKLFF. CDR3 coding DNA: TGTGCCAGCAGCGTCTCAAGGGGGCGAGAAAAACTGTTTTTT. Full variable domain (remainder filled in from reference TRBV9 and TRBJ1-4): DSGVTQTPKHLITATGQRVTLRCSPRSGDLSVYWYQQSLDQGLQFLIQYYNGEERAKGNILERFSAQQFPDLHSELNLSSLELGDSALYFCASSVSRGREKLFFGSGTQLSVL.

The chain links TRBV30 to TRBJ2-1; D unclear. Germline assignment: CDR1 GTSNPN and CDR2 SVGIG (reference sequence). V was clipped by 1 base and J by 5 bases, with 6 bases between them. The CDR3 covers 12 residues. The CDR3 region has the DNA TGTGCCTGGAGTGGTAGCCACAATGAGCAGTTCTTC. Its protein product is CAWSGSHNEQFF.

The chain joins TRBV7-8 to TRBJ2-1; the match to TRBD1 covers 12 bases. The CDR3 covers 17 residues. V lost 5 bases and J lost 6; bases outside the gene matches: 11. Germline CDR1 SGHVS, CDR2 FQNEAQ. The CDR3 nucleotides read TGTGCCAGCAGCAATCCCGCATTGGGACAGGGGGCCAATGAGCAGTTCTTC. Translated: CASSNPALGQGANEQFF.

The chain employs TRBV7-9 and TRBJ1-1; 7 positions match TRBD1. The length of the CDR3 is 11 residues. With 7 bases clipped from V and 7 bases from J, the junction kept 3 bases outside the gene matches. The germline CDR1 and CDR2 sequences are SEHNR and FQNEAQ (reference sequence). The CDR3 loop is CASKGAGEAFF. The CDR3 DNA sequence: TGTGCCAGCAAGGGGGCAGGTGAAGCTTTCTTT.

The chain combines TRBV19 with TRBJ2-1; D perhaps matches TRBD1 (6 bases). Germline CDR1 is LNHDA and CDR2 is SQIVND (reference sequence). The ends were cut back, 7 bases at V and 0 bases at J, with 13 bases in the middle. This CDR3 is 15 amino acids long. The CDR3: CASTETGSSYNEQFF. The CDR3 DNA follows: TGTGCCAGTACCGAAACAGGGAGCTCCTACAATGAGCAGTTCTTC.

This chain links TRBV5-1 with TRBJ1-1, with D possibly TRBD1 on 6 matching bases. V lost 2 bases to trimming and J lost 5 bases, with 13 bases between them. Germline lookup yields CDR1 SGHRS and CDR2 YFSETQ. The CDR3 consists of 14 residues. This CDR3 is CASSLQGPHTEAFF. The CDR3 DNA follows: TGCGCCAGCAGCTTACAGGGCCCCCATACTGAAGCTTTCTTT.

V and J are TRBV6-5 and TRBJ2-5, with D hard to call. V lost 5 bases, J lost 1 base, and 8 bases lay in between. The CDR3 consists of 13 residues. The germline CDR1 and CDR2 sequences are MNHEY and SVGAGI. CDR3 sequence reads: CASSETSQETQYF. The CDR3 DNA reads TGTGCCAGCAGTGAAACATCCCAAGAGACCCAGTACTTC.